This T cell receptor beta chain emerged from a study of blood T cell repertoires in COVID-19. Study as a whole: Sample material is recorded as cDNA or gDNA derived from T cells, B-cell-depleted T cells, or PBMCs.

Trimming cost V 6 bases and J 0 bases; bases outside gene matches: 8. The CDR3 has 16 residues. Germline assignment: CDR1 SGHRS and CDR2 YFSETQ. Here immunoSEQ multiplex PCR was the method, and the copy in TCRdb shows in-frame clones only, minus some. The sample has 70,000 to 85,000 clones, 65% to 85% seen once. V is TRBV5-1 and J is TRBJ2-1, with 8 bases matching TRBD2. The receptor was derived from a woman of 80 years or more with acute or convalescent COVID-19. Sequenced sample: peripheral blood. Written as DNA, the CDR3 is TGCGCCAGCAAAGTGACGAGCGGGGGCTCCTACAATGAGCAGTTCTTC. Its translation is CASKVTSGGSYNEQFF.